This TCR beta chain was sequenced in a study of blood T cell repertoires in COVID-19. About the research overall: Specimens from acute and convalescent COVID-19 originated in the United States, Italy and Spain.

How the authors handled the data: Nucleated cell counts were estimated from reference gene primer amplification. Repertoires were generated with immunoSEQ multiplex PCR, while TCRdb's copy carries only in-frame clones and drops some. V and J calls and clone size are copied from that table; D and trimming were computed from the DNA. The sample includes 260,000 or so clones, around 82% of them seen just once. There are 13 residues in the CDR3. The V end was cut by 9 bases, the J end by 10 bases, with 20 bases between. Germline CDR1 and CDR2: KGHDR and SFDVKD. The sample taken for sequencing was PBMCs or T cells enriched from blood (not recorded which). The chain employs TRBV24-1 and TRBJ1-2, with D perhaps matching TRBD1 (5 bases). The source is a woman aged 40-49 years who had been exposed to COVID-19. CDR3 in amino acids: CATRPGPFGSYTF. The CDR3 coding sequence is TGTGCCACCCGACCAGGGCCTTTTGGATCCTACACCTTC.